Below are 21 T cell receptor beta chains sequenced from a single sample in a study of blood T cell repertoires in COVID-19. Data came from immunoSEQ multiplex PCR; TCRdb stores just in-frame clones and leaves some out. The sample carries over 85,000 clones, about 80% recorded once. The specimen was peripheral blood. Source of these receptors: a woman over 75 with acute or convalescent COVID-19.

This clone was observed once. The chain recombines TRBV9 with TRBJ2-3, with a tentative D call TRBD2 (6 bases). Trimming removed 0 bases at V and 0 bases at J, with 8 bases between. Per the germline V gene, CDR1 is SGDLS and CDR2 is YYNGEE. CDR3 length: 15 amino acids. The CDR3 bases are TGTGCCAGCAGCGTAGGGGGGGTTAGCACAGATACGCAGTATTTT. Protein sequence: CASSVGGVSTDTQYF.

The chain links TRBV2 to TRBJ2-2, with 9 nucleotides matching TRBD2. CDR3 length: 14 amino acids. CDR1 and CDR2 (germline): SNHLY, FYNNEI. V lost 6 bases, J lost 5 bases, and 4 bases stayed unmatched. CDR3 coding DNA: TGTGCCAGCAGGGGAGCGGGAGGAACCGGGGAGCTGTTTTTT. It codes for CASRGAGGTGELFF. The whole variable domain, remainder taken from reference TRBV2 and TRBJ2-2, is EPEVTQTPSHQVTQMGQEVILRCVPISNHLYFYWYRQILGQKVEFLVSFYNNEISEKSEIFDDQFSVERPDGSNFTLKIRSTKLEDSAMYFCASRGAGGTGELFFGEGSRLTVL.

This rearrangement joins TRBV7-3 to TRBJ2-1; a possible D gene is TRBD2 (6 bases). From germline, CDR1 is SGHTA and CDR2 FQGTGA. This CDR3 spans 15 amino acids. With 5 bases removed from V and 1 base from J, the gap between germline ends came to 12 bases. This CDR3 reads CASSDRAGSYNEQFF. The CDR3, as DNA: TGTGCCAGCAGCGATAGGGCGGGATCCTACAATGAGCAGTTCTTC.

The chain joins TRBV5-1 to TRBJ2-5; 10 nucleotides match TRBD1. V lost 4 bases and J lost 5; bases outside the gene matches: 2. Germline V gene data show CDR1 as SGHRS and CDR2 as YFSETQ. The CDR3 length is 13 residues. The CDR3 sequence: CASSMGQGETQYF. CDR3 nucleotides: TGCGCCAGCAGCATGGGACAGGGGGAGACCCAGTACTTC.

The chain combines TRBV9 with TRBJ2-1; 12 positions agree with TRBD2. V lost 3 bases, J lost 6 bases, and 4 bases stayed unmatched. This CDR3 contains 15 residues. Germline loops: CDR1 SGDLS, CDR2 YYNGEE. The CDR3 here is CASSALAGGTNEQFF. CDR3 sequence (DNA): TGTGCCAGCAGCGCTCTAGCGGGGGGGACCAATGAGCAGTTCTTC.

The chain employs TRBV7-3 and TRBJ2-6; no clear D. The germline gives CDR1 SGHTA, CDR2 FQGTGA. This CDR3 has 14 amino acids. The ends were cut back, 5 bases at V and 0 bases at J, with 5 bases in the middle. The CDR3 reads CASSQFSGANVLTF. The CDR3 bases are TGTGCCAGCAGCCAATTCTCTGGGGCCAACGTCCTGACTTTC.

This chain uses TRBV5-1 with TRBJ2-5; 10 positions match TRBD2. CDR3 length equals 15 residues. Germline V gene lookup returns CDR1 SGHRS and CDR2 YFSETQ. V was pared by 3 bases and J by 4 bases, with 6 bases of the junction left unmatched. The CDR3 protein is CASSWGTSALETQYF. DNA for the CDR3: TGCGCCAGCAGCTGGGGGACTAGCGCATTAGAGACCCAGTACTTC.

This chain uses TRBV4-3 with TRBJ2-3; possibly TRBD1 for D (5 bases). The CDR3 runs 18 residues. Germline-derived CDR1 and CDR2 are LGHNA and YSLEER. Trimming removed 0 bases at V and 0 bases at J, with 16 bases between. CDR3 coding DNA: TGCGCCAGCAGCCAAGATTCCTGGGGCGGAGCTAGCACAGATACGCAGTATTTT. It translates to CASSQDSWGGASTDTQYF.

The V gene is TRBV10-1, the J gene TRBJ1-1; D remains ambiguous. Trimming left V 4 bases short and J 3 bases short, with 15 bases between. Germline V gives CDR1 WNHNN, CDR2 SYGVQD (reference sequence). This CDR3 has 15 residues. The CDR3 DNA sequence: TGCGCCAGCAGTGCCGACCCGGCGAGGTACACTGAAGCTTTCTTT. As protein: CASSADPARYTEAFF.

This sequence joins TRBV19 and TRBJ2-1; TRBD2 aligns across 10 bases. V trimming: 5 bases; J trimming: 4 bases; junction bases outside the gene matches: 5. The germline V gene has CDR1 LNHDA and CDR2 SQIVND (reference sequence). This CDR3 is built from 15 residues. CDR3 sequence: CASSATSGEYNEQFF. CDR3 nucleotides: TGTGCCAGTAGTGCAACTAGCGGGGAGTACAATGAGCAGTTCTTC.

The J gene is TRBJ2-7, the V gene TRBV11-2; D not certain. Trimming removed 5 bases from V and 3 bases from J, with 14 bases in between. The CDR3 extends over 14 amino acids. Germline V gene lookup returns CDR1 SGHAT and CDR2 FQNNGV. In nucleotides, the CDR3 is TGTGCCAGCAGCCCCCTCGGCCGGAGCTACGAGCAGTACTTC. Translating it yields CASSPLGRSYEQYF.

The V call is TRBV6-2 or TRBV6-3, the J call TRBJ2-7; TRBD1 aligns across 10 bases. The CDR3 totals 15 residues. Germline CDR1 reads MNHEY; CDR2 reads SVGEGT. Trimming cost V 2 bases and J 7 bases; bases outside gene matches: 8. CDR3: CASSYPGQGTWEQYF. CDR3 coding DNA: TGTGCCAGCAGTTACCCGGGACAGGGGACGTGGGAGCAGTACTTC.

The chain employs TRBV6-4 and TRBJ2-3, with 7 positions matching TRBD2. Germline assignment: CDR1 MRHNA and CDR2 SNTAGT. The V and J ends lost 2 bases and 2 bases, in that order; junction bases with no gene match: 4. The CDR3 has 15 amino acids. The DNA of the CDR3 is TGTGCCAGCAGTGACGAGCGGGGTGTCACAGATACGCAGTATTTT. It translates to CASSDERGVTDTQYF.

The rearrangement uses TRBV11-2 and TRBJ1-2; 7 bases map to TRBD1. Germline-derived CDR1 and CDR2 are SGHAT and FQNNGV. Trimming cost V 4 bases and J 4 bases; bases outside gene matches: 12. This CDR3 has 16 residues. As DNA, the CDR3 is TGTGCCAGCAGCTCCGTCCACGCGACAGGGATCTATGGCTACACCTTC. Protein: CASSSVHATGIYGYTF.

The CDR3 sequence is CASSYRGPTDTQYF. For the CDR3, the DNA is TGTGCCAGCAGTTACCGCGGCCCCACAGATACGCAGTATTTT. The chain employs TRBV6-2 or TRBV6-3 and TRBJ2-3, with D hard to call. The germline CDR1 and CDR2 sequences are MNHEY and SVGEGT. V lost 2 bases and J lost 2, with 8 bases in between. CDR3 length: 14 amino acids.

The V and J genes are TRBV9 and TRBJ1-1; D may be TRBD1 (5 bases). Trimming removed 3 bases at V and 4 bases at J, with 19 bases between. The CDR3 contains 16 residues. Germline V gene lookup returns CDR1 SGDLS and CDR2 YYNGEE. CDR3 nucleotides: TGTGCCAGCAGCGCGACCCGGGACTCAAACCCCACTGAAGCTTTCTTT. It specifies CASSATRDSNPTEAFF.

This chain uses TRBV7-2 with TRBJ2-5; a weak D match, TRBD1 (5 bases). CDR3 size: 18 residues. Trimming removed 4 bases at V and 5 bases at J, with 26 bases between. CDR1 and CDR2 (germline): SGHTA, FQGNSA. DNA for the CDR3: TGTGCCAGCAGCTCAGGGCGGTCTGCTCTCAATGTGAAGGAGACCCAGTACTTC. It encodes CASSSGRSALNVKETQYF.

The chain combines TRBV2 with TRBJ2-1; no firm D call. Germline lookup yields CDR1 SNHLY and CDR2 FYNNEI. This CDR3 is built from 13 residues. The V end was cut by 4 bases, the J end by 5 bases, with 9 bases between. CDR3 residues: CASSVAGNNEQFF. The CDR3 DNA follows: TGTGCCAGCAGTGTCGCAGGAAACAATGAGCAGTTCTTC.

V is TRBV5-1 and J is TRBJ1-2; the match to TRBD1 covers 10 bases. This CDR3 comprises 18 residues. J gave up 4 bases and V 4 bases, and 16 bases lay outside the gene matches. Germline V CDR1 and CDR2: SGHRS, YFSETQ. In DNA, the CDR3 is TGCGCCAGCAGCCAGGGGTCCGGGACAGGGGATATACCCTATGGCTACACCTTC. This translates into CASSQGSGTGDIPYGYTF.

The chain joins TRBV7-9 to TRBJ2-7, with 9 bases matching TRBD1. Losses at the gene ends were 4 bases for V and 1 base for J; bases not matched to a gene: 2. Germline CDR1 is SEHNR and CDR2 is FQNEAQ (reference sequence). The CDR3 contains 14 residues. Here the CDR3 reads CASSSGQGSYEQYF. CDR3 DNA: TGTGCCAGCAGCTCGGGACAGGGATCCTACGAGCAGTACTTC.

The J gene is TRBJ1-2, the V gene TRBV6-1, with D possibly TRBD1 on 5 matching bases. CDR1 and CDR2 from the germline V gene are MNHNS and SASEGT. The CDR3 runs to 13 residues. V was trimmed by 2 bases and J by 8 bases, leaving 12 bases between them. The DNA for the CDR3 is TGTGCCAGCAGTGAAAAGGGGTCGGGCGGCTACACCTTC. It encodes CASSEKGSGGYTF.